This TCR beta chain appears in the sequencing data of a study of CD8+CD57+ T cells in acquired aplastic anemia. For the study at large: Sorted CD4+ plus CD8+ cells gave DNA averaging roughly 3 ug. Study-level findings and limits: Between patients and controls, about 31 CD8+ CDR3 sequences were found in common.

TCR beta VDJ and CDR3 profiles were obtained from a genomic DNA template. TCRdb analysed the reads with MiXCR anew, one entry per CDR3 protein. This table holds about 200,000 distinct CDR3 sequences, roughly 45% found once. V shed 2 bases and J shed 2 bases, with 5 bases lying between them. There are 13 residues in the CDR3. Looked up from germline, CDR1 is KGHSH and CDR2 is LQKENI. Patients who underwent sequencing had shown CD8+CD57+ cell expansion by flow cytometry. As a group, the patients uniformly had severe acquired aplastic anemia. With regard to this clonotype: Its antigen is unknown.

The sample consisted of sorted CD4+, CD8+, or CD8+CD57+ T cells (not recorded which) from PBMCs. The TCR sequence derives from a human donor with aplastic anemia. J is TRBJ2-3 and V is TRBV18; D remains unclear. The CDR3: CASSPGITDTQYF. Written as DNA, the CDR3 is TGTGCCAGCTCACCAGGGATCACAGATACGCAGTATTTT.